The present T cell receptor beta chain was sequenced within a study of blood T cell repertoires in COVID-19. Study-wide background: The samples span acute and convalescent COVID-19 from the United States, Italy and Spain. PBMCs, B-cell-depleted T cells, or T cells provided the cDNA or gDNA that made up the material.

Methods used by the authors: Reference gene primers were amplified, and this amplification served to estimate nucleated cell counts. Profiled with immunoSEQ multiplex PCR; TCRdb holds only in-frame clones, not every one. The D gene and trimming were derived from the DNA, and the V and J assignments and clone size from that table. Here the sample spans about 42,000 clones, 85% to 90% being singletons. The CDR3 runs to 15 residues. The V and J ends lost 0 bases and 6 bases respectively, with 13 bases between them. The germline V gene encodes CDR1 SGDLS and CDR2 YYNGEE. Specimen: peripheral blood. The gene calls are TRBV9 and TRBJ2-1; a weak D match, TRBD1 (5 bases). This TCR came from a young man with active or convalescent COVID-19. This CDR3 reads CASSVEPQGSNEQFF. The CDR3 coding sequence is TGTGCCAGCAGCGTAGAGCCCCAGGGTTCCAATGAGCAGTTCTTC.